This T cell receptor (beta chain) was sequenced for a study of blood T cell repertoires in COVID-19. Overall study context: Samples came from the United States, Italy and Spain, spanning acute and convalescent COVID-19. PBMCs, B-cell-depleted T cells, or T cells provided the cDNA or gDNA that made up the material.

Original analysis: From reference gene primer amplification, estimates of nucleated cell counts were derived. Profiling relied on immunoSEQ multiplex PCR, and the TCRdb table lists in-frame clones only, not all of them. For V, J and clone size, that table is used; D and trimming come from the DNA. There are approximately 220,000 clones in the sample; 85% to 90% occur only once, and around 4% lies in the top ten. The CDR3 is made up of 12 amino acids. Per germline, CDR1 GTSNPN and CDR2 SVGIG (reference sequence). Trimming removed 4 bases from V and 2 bases from J, with 8 bases in between. This clone has only a few counts.

Material for sequencing was PBMCs or T cells enriched from blood (not recorded which). This TCR derives from a woman in her thirties with acute COVID-19. This chain uses TRBV30 with TRBJ1-2, with D perhaps TRBD1 (5 bases). As DNA, the CDR3 is TGTGCCTGGACGGCAGGGAACTATGGCTACACCTTC. Translation gives CAWTAGNYGYTF.